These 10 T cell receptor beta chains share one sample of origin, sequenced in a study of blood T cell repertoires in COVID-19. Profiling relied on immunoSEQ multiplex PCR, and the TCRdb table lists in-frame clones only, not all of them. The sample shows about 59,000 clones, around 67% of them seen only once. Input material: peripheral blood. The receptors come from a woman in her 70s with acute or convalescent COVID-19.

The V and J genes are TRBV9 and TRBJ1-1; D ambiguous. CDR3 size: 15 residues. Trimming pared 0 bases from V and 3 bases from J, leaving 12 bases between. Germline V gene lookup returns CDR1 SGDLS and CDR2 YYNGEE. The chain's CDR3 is CASSVGSAGDTEAFF. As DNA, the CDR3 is TGTGCCAGCAGCGTAGGGAGTGCGGGAGACACTGAAGCTTTCTTT.

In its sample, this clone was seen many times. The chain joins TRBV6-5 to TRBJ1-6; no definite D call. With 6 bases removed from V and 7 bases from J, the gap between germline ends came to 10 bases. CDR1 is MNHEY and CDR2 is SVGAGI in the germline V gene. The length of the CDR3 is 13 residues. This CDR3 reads CASSLFRNSPLHF. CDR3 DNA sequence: TGTGCCAGCAGCCTATTCCGGAATTCACCCCTCCACTTT.

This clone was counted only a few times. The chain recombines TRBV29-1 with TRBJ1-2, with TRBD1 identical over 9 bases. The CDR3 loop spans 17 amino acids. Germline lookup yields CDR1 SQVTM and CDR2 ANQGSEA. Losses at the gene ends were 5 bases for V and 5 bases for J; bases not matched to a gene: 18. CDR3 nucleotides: TGCAGCGTTCTGTCGCCCCTCTACAGGGGGCAACCGTATGGCTACACCTTC. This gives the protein CSVLSPLYRGQPYGYTF.

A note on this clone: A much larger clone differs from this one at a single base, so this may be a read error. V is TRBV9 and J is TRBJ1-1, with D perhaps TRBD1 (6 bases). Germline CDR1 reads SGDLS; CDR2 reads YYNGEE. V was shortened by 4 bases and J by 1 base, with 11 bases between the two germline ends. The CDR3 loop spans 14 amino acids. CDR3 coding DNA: TGTGCCAGCAGCTCAGGGGTGGGGAACACTGAAGCTTTCTTT. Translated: CASSSGVGNTEAFF.

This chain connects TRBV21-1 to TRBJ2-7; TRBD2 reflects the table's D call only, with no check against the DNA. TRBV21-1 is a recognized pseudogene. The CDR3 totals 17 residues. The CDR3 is CASSKVGCGGATYEQYV. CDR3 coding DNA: TGTGCCAGCAGCAAAGTAGGGTGCGGGGGTGCCACCTACGAGCAGTACGTC.

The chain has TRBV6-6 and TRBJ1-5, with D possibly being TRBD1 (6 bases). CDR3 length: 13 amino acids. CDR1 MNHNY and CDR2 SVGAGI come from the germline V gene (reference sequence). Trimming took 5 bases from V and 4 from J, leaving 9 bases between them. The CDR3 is CASSPGANQPQHF. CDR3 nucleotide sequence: TGTGCCAGCAGTCCAGGGGCTAATCAGCCCCAGCATTTT.

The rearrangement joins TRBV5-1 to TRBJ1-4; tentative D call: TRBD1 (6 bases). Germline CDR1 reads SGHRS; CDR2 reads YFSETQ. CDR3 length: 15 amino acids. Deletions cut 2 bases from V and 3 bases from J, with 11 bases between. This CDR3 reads CASSFLEGANEKLFF. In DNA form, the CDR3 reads TGCGCCAGCAGCTTCCTCGAGGGGGCTAATGAAAAACTGTTTTTT.

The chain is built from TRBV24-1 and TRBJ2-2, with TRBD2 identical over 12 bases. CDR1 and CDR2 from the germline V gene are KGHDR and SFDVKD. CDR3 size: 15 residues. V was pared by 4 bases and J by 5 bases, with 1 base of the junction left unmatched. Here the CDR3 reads CATSDLAGGTGELFF. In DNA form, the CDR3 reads TGTGCCACCAGTGACCTAGCGGGGGGGACCGGGGAGCTGTTTTTT.

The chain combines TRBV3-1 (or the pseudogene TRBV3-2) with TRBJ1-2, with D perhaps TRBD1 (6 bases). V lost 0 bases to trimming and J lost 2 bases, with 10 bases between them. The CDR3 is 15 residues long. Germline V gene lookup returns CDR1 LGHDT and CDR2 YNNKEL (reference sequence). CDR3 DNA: TGTGCCAGCAGCCAAGAGGGACACCCGAACTATGGCTACACCTTC. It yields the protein CASSQEGHPNYGYTF.

DNA of the CDR3: TGTGCCAGCAGCCCTCGGGGGACCGGAACTATGAACACTGAAGCTTTCTTT. It is translated as CASSPRGTGTMNTEAFF. The chain couples TRBV21-1 to TRBJ1-1. TRBV21-1 is a pseudogene. The CDR3 is 17 residues long.